What follows are 17 T cell receptor beta chains derived from one specimen sequenced in a study of identical twins. TCRdb re-called the 5' RACE reads with MiXCR, one entry per CDR3 protein. The table lists about 260,000 distinct CDR3 sequences, around 6.6% of them singletons. This sample was shared with a second study, whose subject was yellow fever vaccine responses in identical twins.

Input material: memory (CD45RO+) T cells sorted from blood. The receptors here all came from a woman under 30 in good health.

Of note for this clonotype: A much larger clone differs by one base, so this may be a read error. The chain uses TRBV12-3 or TRBV12-4 and TRBJ2-1; D is undetermined. The CDR3 runs 12 residues. CDR3 in amino acids: CTSSLSDLEQFF. CDR3 coding DNA: TGTACCAGCAGTTTGTCGGACCTTGAGCAGTTCTTC.

This clonotype was seen more than once but under ten times. J is TRBJ1-1 and V is TRBV12-3 or TRBV12-4; D is undetermined. The germline V and J ends were trimmed by 3 bases and 7 bases, with 6 bases remaining between them. The CDR3 is 11 amino acids. CDR3 coding DNA: TGTGCCAGCAGTTTGACGAATGAAGCTTTCTTT. As protein: CASSLTNEAFF.

This clonotype was detected many times. The gene calls are TRBV12-3 or TRBV12-4 and TRBJ2-3; TRBD2 matches 8 bases. The junction had 11 bases not matched to a gene; V was cut back by 8 bases and J by 4 bases. The CDR3 sequence is 15 residues long. In DNA, the CDR3 is TGTGCCAGCGGAATGGCGGGAGGATTCGCAGATACGCAGTATTTT. This encodes CASGMAGGFADTQYF.

Ten or more counts support this clonotype. The rearrangement uses TRBV3-1 and TRBJ1-1; D call uncertain. Germline V CDR1 and CDR2: LGHDT, YNNKEL (reference sequence). With 6 bases removed from V and 1 base from J, the gap between germline ends came to 12 bases. CDR3 size: 14 residues. CDR3 sequence (DNA): TGTGCCAGCAGTCCGAAATGGGGGAACACTGAAGCTTTCTTT. Its translation is CASSPKWGNTEAFF.

The chain is built from TRBV10-3 and TRBJ2-3; D gene ambiguous. V was clipped by 3 bases and J by 6 bases, with 16 bases between them. The CDR3 has 15 residues. CDR1 and CDR2 from the germline V gene are ENHRY and SYGVKD. CDR3 DNA sequence: TGTGCCATCAGTGATGCGACCTTCGAGGCTGATACGCAGTATTTT. It codes for CAISDATFEADTQYF.

The chain uses TRBV20-1 and TRBJ2-7, with D possibly TRBD2 on 6 matching bases. This CDR3 region has 12 residues. V lost 5 bases to trimming and J lost 6 bases, with 14 bases between them. The germline gives CDR1 DFQATT, CDR2 SNEGSKA (reference sequence). The CDR3 DNA reads TGCAGTGCTCGCATTGGAGGGTTCGAGCAGTACTTC. This codes for CSARIGGFEQYF.

The V gene is TRBV4-2, the J gene TRBJ2-7; D is unclear. V was clipped by 4 bases and J by 0 bases, with 13 bases between them. Germline V gives CDR1 LGHNA, CDR2 YNFKEQ. The CDR3 sequence is 15 residues long. DNA of the CDR3: TGTGCCAGCAGCCGAGACGTGGCTAGCTCCTACGAGCAGTACTTC. This codes for CASSRDVASSYEQYF.

This clonotype was counted ten times or more. The CDR3 sequence: CAISEWAGATSTDTQYF. The CDR3 region has the DNA TGTGCCATCAGTGAGTGGGCCGGGGCGACTAGCACAGATACGCAGTATTTT. The V and J genes are TRBV10-3 and TRBJ2-3, with D possibly being TRBD1 or TRBD2 (5 bases each). The germline V gene has CDR1 ENHRY and CDR2 SYGVKD. Trimming stripped 1 base from V and 0 bases from J, with 14 bases between. This CDR3 has 17 residues.

The table lists this clonotype with a few counts. The chain joins TRBV6-1 to TRBJ2-3; 10 bases match TRBD1. Per germline, CDR1 MNHNS and CDR2 SASEGT. Trimming cost V 7 bases and J 4 bases; bases outside gene matches: 5. The CDR3 is made up of 14 amino acids. CDR3 residues: CASTWTGGADTQYF. In DNA, the CDR3 is TGTGCCAGCACCTGGACAGGGGGGGCAGATACGCAGTATTTT.

This clonotype was seen a few times. Because it lacks the conserved phenylalanine or tryptophan at the end, this CDR3 is likely a read error. The J gene is TRBJ2-3, the V gene TRBV12-3 or TRBV12-4; no reliable D call. The germline V and J ends were trimmed by 1 base and 9 bases, with 8 bases remaining between them. CDR3 length: 12 residues. The CDR3 coding sequence is TGTGCCAGCAGTTTAGAAGTTTGGACGCAGTATTCT. Translated, it gives CASSLEVWTQYS.

V is TRBV19 and J is TRBJ2-1, with 11 positions matching TRBD2. The ends lost 11 bases at V and 5 bases at J; junction bases unmatched: 8. CDR1 is LNHDA, CDR2 SQIVND, per germline (reference sequence). The CDR3 runs 14 residues. The CDR3 DNA reads as TGTGCCGTTAGACTAGCGGGACCGCACAATGAGCAGTTCTTC. Encoded protein: CAVRLAGPHNEQFF.

This clonotype was recorded a few times. V gene TRBV29-1 combines with J gene TRBJ2-1; no definite D call. From germline, CDR1 is SQVTM and CDR2 ANQGSEA. Trimming shortened V by 1 base and J by 6 bases, and 16 bases separated the two germline ends. There are 15 residues in the CDR3. CDR3 amino acids: CSVEGSPSPLNEQFF. DNA for the CDR3: TGCAGCGTTGAAGGGTCTCCCTCCCCTCTCAATGAGCAGTTCTTC.

The sample holds a few counts of this clonotype. This rearrangement joins TRBV20-1 to TRBJ2-2; D is undetermined. This CDR3 has 13 amino acids. CDR1 is DFQATT, CDR2 SNEGSKA, per germline (reference sequence). V was clipped by 3 bases and J by 1 base, with 6 bases between them. The CDR3 sequence: CSASRWNTGELFF. In nucleotides, the CDR3 is TGCAGTGCTAGCAGGTGGAACACCGGGGAGCTGTTTTTT.

This clonotype was detected only a few times. The chain uses TRBV20-1 and TRBJ2-5; no firm D call. Trimming stripped 3 bases from V and 1 base from J, with 9 bases between. The CDR3 has 13 residues. Germline V CDR1 and CDR2: DFQATT, SNEGSKA (reference sequence). For the CDR3, the DNA is TGCAGTGCTAGTCGCCCACCCCAAGAGACCCAGTACTTC. Its translation: CSASRPPQETQYF.

This sequence joins TRBV5-6 and TRBJ2-5, with TRBD2 as a possible D gene (6 bases). This CDR3 contains 14 residues. From germline, CDR1 is SGHDT and CDR2 YYEEEE. V lost 2 bases and J lost 1, with 9 bases in between. CDR3 DNA sequence: TGTGCCAGCAGCTTTGGGAGGACCCAAGAGACCCAGTACTTC. As protein: CASSFGRTQETQYF.

In the case of this clonotype: Germline is not matched at one junction end, which may reflect a read error. The chain is built from TRBV6-4 and TRBJ2-3; the D is unclear. Germline CDR1 MRHNA, CDR2 SNTAGT. This CDR3 is built from 15 residues. CDR3 in DNA: TGTGTCAGCAGTGACTCTGTCGGAACCACCGATACGCAGTATTTT. Translation: CVSSDSVGTTDTQYF.

The chain employs TRBV12-3 or TRBV12-4 and TRBJ2-3; either TRBD1 or TRBD2 may supply D (5 bases each). V dropped 6 bases and J dropped 0 bases, with 19 bases sitting between them. This CDR3 has 17 residues. CDR3 bases: TGTGCCAGCAGCAAGGGACCTATTATACGTAGCACAGATACGCAGTATTTT. It is translated as CASSKGPIIRSTDTQYF.